This T cell receptor beta chain is drawn from a study of response to subunit inactivated influenza vaccine. Study results and caveats: Only a handful of new T cells, the authors suggested, are recruited with each seasonal influenza vaccination.

Via MiXCR, TCRdb re-called the RT-PCR reads, giving one row per CDR3 protein. The sample lists about 540,000 distinct CDR3 sequences; under 30% were seen once. Of note for this clonotype: Its antigen remains unknown.

This CDR3 is 15 amino acids long. V shed 7 bases, J shed 2 bases, and the junction held 7 bases outside the gene matches. Looked up from germline, CDR1 is SNHLY and CDR2 is FYNNEI. This sample also appeared in a second study, on T cells expressing NK-cell markers. That investigation notes: Production of TCR beta cDNA relied on 5'RACE template switching with UMIs. Sorted CD3+CD56+NKG2C+, CD3+CD56+NKG2C- and CD3+CD56-NKG2C+ T cells provided the TCR beta repertoires. Dominant NKG2C+ clonotype frequencies of about 1.0-7.0% of CD8+ T cells were measured in a handful of donors.

V is TRBV2 and J is TRBJ2-2, with 7 nucleotides matching TRBD2. Sequencing was performed on CD4+ T cells sorted from PBMCs, taken about 11 days after vaccination. The origin of this receptor is a man in his fifties who received an inactivated influenza vaccine. CDR3 sequence: CASTGRNSNTGELFF. CDR3 bases: TGTGCCAGCACCGGGAGGAACAGTAACACCGGGGAGCTGTTTTTT.